This T cell receptor beta chain came from a study of blood T cells in healthy people across ages. Next came a second PCR, run for about 6 to 12 cycles, which used a sample-barcoded 5' primer along with a J-beta primer mix. A tag from a template-switch adaptor with 12 random nucleotides marked each cDNA molecule. TCRdb itself ran the 5' RACE reads through MiXCR, one entry per CDR3 protein. The sample has roughly 800,000 distinct CDR3 sequences, more than 45% seen once; the top ten hold around 20%. The authors drew 8.5 to 10 milliliters of peripheral blood from each donor. Isolated per sample were at least 6 million PBMCs. The V gene lost 5 bases and the J gene lost 8 bases, with 13 bases spanning the gap. Per the germline V gene, CDR1 is MNHEY and CDR2 is SMNVEV (reference sequence). The CDR3 runs 13 residues.

The sequencing sample was made of blood. The TCR sequence derives from a man aged 25 to 40 in good health. This rearrangement joins TRBV27 to TRBJ1-5; D is uncertain. The CDR3 DNA reads TGTGCCAGCAGTGTCGGAGGACTTAAGCCCCAGCATTTT. Translated: CASSVGGLKPQHF.